This is a list of T cell receptor beta chains from one sample in a study of cytomegalovirus exposure and HLA in healthy donors. Only in-frame clones appear in the TCRdb table, and some are missing; sequencing was by immunoSEQ multiplex PCR. The sample holds some 160,000 clones, approximately 75% seen once. Material for sequencing was PBMCs. These receptors were taken from a man between 50 and 59 years old in good health and CMV-seropositive. Both conserved end residues are part of each CDR3. D genes are given only for firm matches. Part of the rows lack a size; the others show once, few, many or a class for expanded clones.

-,TRBV6-5,TRBJ1-2,-,CASSYQDRNGYTF,TGTGCCAGCAGTTACCAGGACAGAAATGGCTACACCTTC
TRBD1,TRBV10-3,TRBJ1-6,-,CAISGGTGGSYNSPLHF,TGTGCCATCAGTGGGGGGACAGGGGGTTCCTATAATTCACCCCTCCACTTT
-,TRBV12-5,TRBJ2-1,-,CASGLVLLNTGGTQFSYNEQFF,TGTGCTAGTGGTTTGGTACTCCTAAACACAGGTGGGACACAATTCTCCTACAATGAGCAGTTCTTC
-,TRBV9,TRBJ2-7,-,CASSVDPKPAYEQYF,TGTGCCAGCAGCGTAGACCCAAAGCCGGCCTACGAGCAGTACTTC
TRBD1,TRBV19,TRBJ1-6,few,CASSKDRGPENNSPLHF,TGTGCCAGTAGTAAGGACAGGGGGCCAGAAAATAATTCACCCCTCCACTTT
-,TRBV5-1,TRBJ2-7,-,CASSLVGGGRRGYEQYF,TGCGCCAGCAGCTTGGTTGGAGGAGGCCGAAGAGGGTACGAGCAGTACTTC
TRBD2,TRBV7-8,TRBJ2-1,-,CASSLEGTSFYNEQFF,TGTGCCAGCAGCCTTGAGGGGACTAGCTTCTACAATGAGCAGTTCTTC
TRBD1,TRBV6-5,TRBJ1-4,-,CASSRRTGRYEKLFF,TGTGCCAGCAGTCGGCGGACAGGGAGATATGAAAAACTGTTTTTT
-,TRBV10-3,TRBJ2-3,-,CAISEGGGSTDTQYF,TGTGCCATCAGTGAGGGCGGGGGCAGCACAGATACGCAGTATTTT
TRBD2,TRBV7-9,TRBJ2-1,-,CASSLRGGAGSEQFF,TGTGCCAGCAGCTTACGCGGGGGGGCCGGGAGTGAGCAGTTCTTC
TRBD1,TRBV29-1,TRBJ2-7,-,CSVAPGQPSYEQYF,TGCAGCGTCGCGCCGGGACAGCCATCCTACGAGCAGTACTTC
TRBD1,TRBV4-3,TRBJ1-6,once,CASSQQGASPLHF,TGCGCCAGCAGCCAACAGGGGGCCTCACCCCTCCACTTT
TRBD2,TRBV19,TRBJ2-7,few,CASSNVGGSVPGPYEQYF,TGTGCCAGCTCAAACGTCGGGGGGAGTGTTCCTGGACCCTACGAGCAGTACTTC
TRBD1,TRBV9,TRBJ1-5,-,CASSPGQGGSNQPQHF,TGTGCCAGCAGCCCCGGACAGGGAGGGAGCAATCAGCCCCAGCATTTT
-,TRBV6-6,TRBJ1-4,few,CASSRGNEKLFF,TGTGCCAGCAGTAGGGGAAATGAAAAACTGTTTTTT
TRBD2,TRBV7-9,TRBJ2-7,-,CASSLAGSPSHEQYF,TGTGCCAGCAGCCTAGCGGGGAGCCCGAGCCACGAGCAGTACTTC
-,TRBV4-3,TRBJ1-5,-,CASSPGVVLNQPQHF,TGCGCCAGCAGCCCCGGTGTGGTCCTTAATCAGCCCCAGCATTTT
TRBD2,TRBV7-8,TRBJ2-1,-,CASSLAGGYNEQFF,TGTGCCAGCAGCCTAGCGGGGGGTTACAATGAGCAGTTCTTC
-,TRBV6-1,TRBJ1-4,-,CASSEWASIPHLSHLSLTNEKLFF,TGTGCCAGCAGTGAATGGGCCTCAATCCCCCATCTCTCTCACCTCAGCCTAACTAATGAAAAACTGTTTTTT
TRBD2,TRBV11-2,TRBJ2-1,-,CASSSSLAGGSYNEQFF,TGTGCCAGCAGCTCCTCCCTAGCGGGGGGGTCCTACAATGAGCAGTTCTTC
TRBD1,TRBV2,TRBJ1-6,-,CASKGGVTGNSPLHF,TGTGCCAGCAAGGGGGGTGTGACAGGGAATTCACCCCTCCACTTT
-,TRBV15,TRBJ1-1,-,CATSRLLGGTEAFF,TGTGCCACCAGCAGGTTATTGGGGGGCACTGAAGCTTTCTTT
-,TRBV5-1,TRBJ2-2,-,CASSLAEGYNTGELFF,TGCGCCAGCAGCTTGGCGGAGGGTTATAACACCGGGGAGCTGTTTTTT
TRBD1,TRBV18,TRBJ1-6,-,CASSPGQGDNSPLHF,TGTGCCAGCTCCCCGGGACAGGGAGACAATTCACCCCTCCACTTT
TRBD1,TRBV5-6,TRBJ1-5,-,CASSKGRGPFNQPQHF,TGTGCCAGCAGCAAGGGTAGGGGGCCATTCAATCAGCCCCAGCATTTT
-,TRBV7-2,TRBJ1-4,few,CASSLERGGDEKLFF,TGTGCCAGCAGCTTAGAGAGGGGGGGCGATGAAAAACTGTTTTTT
-,TRBV6-5,TRBJ2-3,-,CASSSLAGTQYF,TGTGCCAGCAGTTCCCTCGCGGGTACGCAGTATTTT
TRBD1,TRBV7-9,TRBJ1-2,-,CASSSRTGNYGYTF,TGTGCCAGCAGCTCCCGGACAGGGAACTATGGCTACACCTTC